Listed here is a single TCR beta chain. What it recognizes is unknown. This sample is part of a study of OX40 agonist ivuxolimab in advanced cancers. Study-level points and caveats: Among the lowest levels of clonal expansion were found in partial responders at 0.1-3.0 mg/kg. CD8+ T cells showed, on average, more clonal expansion than CD4+ cells.

CDR1 and CDR2 from the germline V gene are MNHNY and SVGAGI (reference sequence). Trimming removed 2 bases at V and 6 bases at J, with 8 bases between. The CDR3 runs to 13 residues. The repertoire was sequenced with immunoSEQ multiplex PCR; TCRdb's copy has only in-frame clones and lacks some. Of roughly 50,000 clones listed, about nine tenths are singletons. This specimen was CD4+ or CD8+ T cells sorted from blood, taken in a trial of the OX40 agonist ivuxolimab. The chain links TRBV6-6 to TRBJ2-1; D call uncertain. The clonotype originates from an adult with an advanced solid tumor such as melanoma, head and neck, liver or kidney cancer. The CDR3 loop reads CASSYGISNEQFF. The DNA for the CDR3 is TGTGCCAGCAGTTACGGGATCTCCAATGAGCAGTTCTTC.